This TCR beta chain was recorded in a study of OX40 agonist ivuxolimab in advanced cancers. Study as a whole: Participants, 82.7% male, averaged roughly 60 years of age, ranging from roughly 23 to 80.

CDR1 GTSNPN and CDR2 SVGIG come from the germline V gene (reference sequence). V was trimmed by 2 bases and J by 4 bases, leaving 9 bases between them. This CDR3 contains 13 residues. Study results and limitations: In the 0.1 to 3.0 mg/kg range, CD4+ and CD8+ blood T cells had expanded clonally by week 6. No antigen was identified for the clonally expanded peripheral T cells.

A word on this clone: The target antigen is unknown.

Patients were excluded for autoimmune disease history or systemic immunosuppression. Generated by immunoSEQ multiplex PCR, the TCRdb table keeps only in-frame clones and is missing some. Counted here are 20,000 to 25,000 clones, 75% to 90% occurring once; the ten biggest clones make up around 16%. Source: CD4+ or CD8+ T cells sorted from blood, taken in a trial of the OX40 agonist ivuxolimab. The receptor's source is an adult with an advanced solid tumor such as melanoma, head and neck, liver or kidney cancer. This chain connects TRBV30 to TRBJ2-4, with D perhaps matching TRBD1 (5 bases). The CDR3 is CAWSTDTKNIQYF. The CDR3, as DNA: TGTGCCTGGAGTACGGACACAAAAAACATTCAGTACTTC.